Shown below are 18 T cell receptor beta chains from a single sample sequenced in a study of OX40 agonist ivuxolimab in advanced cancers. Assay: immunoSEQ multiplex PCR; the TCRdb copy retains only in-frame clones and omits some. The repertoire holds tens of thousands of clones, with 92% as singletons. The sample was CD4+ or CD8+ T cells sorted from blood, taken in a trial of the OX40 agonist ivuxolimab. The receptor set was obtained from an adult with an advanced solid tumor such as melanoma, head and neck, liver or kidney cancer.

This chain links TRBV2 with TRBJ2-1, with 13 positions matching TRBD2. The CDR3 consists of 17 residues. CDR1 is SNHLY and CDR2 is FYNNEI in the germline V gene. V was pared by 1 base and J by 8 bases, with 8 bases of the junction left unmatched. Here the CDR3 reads CASSEGTSGGPWDEQFF. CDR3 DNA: TGTGCCAGCAGTGAAGGGACTAGCGGGGGCCCTTGGGATGAGCAGTTCTTC. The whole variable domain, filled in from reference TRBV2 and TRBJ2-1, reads EPEVTQTPSHQVTQMGQEVILRCVPISNHLYFYWYRQILGQKVEFLVSFYNNEISEKSEIFDDQFSVERPDGSNFTLKIRSTKLEDSAMYFCASSEGTSGGPWDEQFFGPGTRLTVL.

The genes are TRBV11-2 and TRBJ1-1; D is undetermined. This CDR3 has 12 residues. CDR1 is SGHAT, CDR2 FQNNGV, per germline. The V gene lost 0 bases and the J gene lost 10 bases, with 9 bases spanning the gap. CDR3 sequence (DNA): TGTGCCAGCAGCTTAGAGCGGTCACGAGCTTTCTTT. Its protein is CASSLERSRAFF.

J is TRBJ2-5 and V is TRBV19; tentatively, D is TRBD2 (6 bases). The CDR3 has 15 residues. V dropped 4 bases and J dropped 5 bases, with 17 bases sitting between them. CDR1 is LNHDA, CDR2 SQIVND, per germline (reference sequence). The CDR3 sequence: CASSTLGGPGETQYF. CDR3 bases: TGTGCCAGTAGTACCCTCGGGGGTCCTGGGGAGACCCAGTACTTC.

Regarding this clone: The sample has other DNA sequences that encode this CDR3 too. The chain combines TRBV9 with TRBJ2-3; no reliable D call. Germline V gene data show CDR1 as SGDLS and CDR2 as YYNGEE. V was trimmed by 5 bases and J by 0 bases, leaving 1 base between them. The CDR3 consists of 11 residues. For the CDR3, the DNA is TGTGCCAGCAGTAGCACAGATACGCAGTATTTT. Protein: CASSSTDTQYF.

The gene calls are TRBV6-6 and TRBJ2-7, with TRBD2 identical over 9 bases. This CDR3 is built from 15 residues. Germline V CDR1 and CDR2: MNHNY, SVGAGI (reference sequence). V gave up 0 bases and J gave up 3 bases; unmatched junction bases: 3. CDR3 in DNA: TGTGCCAGCAGTTACTCGGGCGGGGGGGGCTACGAGCAGTACTTC. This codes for CASSYSGGGGYEQYF.

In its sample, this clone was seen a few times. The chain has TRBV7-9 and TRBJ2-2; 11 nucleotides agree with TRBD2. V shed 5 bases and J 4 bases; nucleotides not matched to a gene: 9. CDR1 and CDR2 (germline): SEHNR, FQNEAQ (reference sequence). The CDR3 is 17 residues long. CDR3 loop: CASSAPLAGGSTGELFF. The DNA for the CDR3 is TGTGCCAGCAGCGCACCCCTAGCGGGAGGTAGCACCGGGGAGCTGTTTTTT.

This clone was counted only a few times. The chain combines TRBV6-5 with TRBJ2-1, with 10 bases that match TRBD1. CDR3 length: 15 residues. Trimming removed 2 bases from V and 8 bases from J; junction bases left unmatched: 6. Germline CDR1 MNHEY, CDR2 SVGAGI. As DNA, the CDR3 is TGTGCCAGCAGTTACGTAGGGACAGGGGCGGATGAGCAGTTCTTC. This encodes CASSYVGTGADEQFF.

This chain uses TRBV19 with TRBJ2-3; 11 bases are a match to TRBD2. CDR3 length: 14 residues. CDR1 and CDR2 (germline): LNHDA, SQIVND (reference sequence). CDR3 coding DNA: TGTGCTTCCTCGGGACTAGCGGTCGACGATACGCAGTATTTT. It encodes CASSGLAVDDTQYF.

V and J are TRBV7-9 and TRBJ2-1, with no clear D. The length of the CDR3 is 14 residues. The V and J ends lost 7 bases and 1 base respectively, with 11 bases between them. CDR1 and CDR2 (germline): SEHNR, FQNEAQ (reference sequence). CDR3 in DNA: TGTGCCAGCACCAAGTTAGGGTCCTACAATGAGCAGTTCTTC. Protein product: CASTKLGSYNEQFF. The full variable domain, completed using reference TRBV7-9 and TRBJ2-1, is DTGVSQNPRHKITKRGQNVTFRCDPISEHNRLYWYRQTLGQGPEFLTYFQNEAQLEKSRLLSDRFSAERPKGSFSTLEIQRTEQGDSAMYLCASTKLGSYNEQFFGPGTRLTVL.

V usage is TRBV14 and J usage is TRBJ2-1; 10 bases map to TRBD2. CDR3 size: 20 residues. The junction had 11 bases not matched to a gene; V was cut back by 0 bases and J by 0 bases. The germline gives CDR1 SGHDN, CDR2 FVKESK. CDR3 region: CASSQEVQGLAFISYNEQFF. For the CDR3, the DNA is TGTGCCAGCAGCCAAGAAGTACAGGGACTAGCGTTTATCTCCTACAATGAGCAGTTCTTC.

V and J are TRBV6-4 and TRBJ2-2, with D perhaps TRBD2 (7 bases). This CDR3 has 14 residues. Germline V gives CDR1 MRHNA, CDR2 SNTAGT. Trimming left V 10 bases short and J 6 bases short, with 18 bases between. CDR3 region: CATKGGAHAGELFF. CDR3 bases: TGTGCCACCAAAGGGGGGGCACATGCCGGGGAGCTGTTTTTT.

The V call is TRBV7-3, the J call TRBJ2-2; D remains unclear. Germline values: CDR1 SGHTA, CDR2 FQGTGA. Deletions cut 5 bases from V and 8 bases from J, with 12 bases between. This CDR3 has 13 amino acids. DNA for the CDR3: TGTGCCAGCAGCCCCCGTCCGGCGGGGGAGCTGTTTTTT. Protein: CASSPRPAGELFF.

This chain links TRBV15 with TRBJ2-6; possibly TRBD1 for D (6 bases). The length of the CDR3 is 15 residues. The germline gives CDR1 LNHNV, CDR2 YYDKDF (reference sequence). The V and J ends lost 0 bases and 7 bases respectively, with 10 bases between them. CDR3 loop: CATSRDRGPANVLTF. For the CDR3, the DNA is TGTGCCACCAGCAGAGACAGGGGCCCTGCCAACGTCCTGACTTTC.

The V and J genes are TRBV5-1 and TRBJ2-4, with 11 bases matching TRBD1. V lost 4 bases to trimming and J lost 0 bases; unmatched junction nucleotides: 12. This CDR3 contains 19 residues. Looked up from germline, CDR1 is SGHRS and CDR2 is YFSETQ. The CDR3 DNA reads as TGCGCCAGCAGCCCGGTTAGGACAGGGGGCCTCCTAGCCAAAAACATTCAGTACTTC. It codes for CASSPVRTGGLLAKNIQYF. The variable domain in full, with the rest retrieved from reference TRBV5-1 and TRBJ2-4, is KAGVTQTPRYLIKTRGQQVTLSCSPISGHRSVSWYQQTPGQGLQFLFEYFSETQRNKGNFPGRFSGRQFSNSRSEMNVSTLELGDSALYLCASSPVRTGGLLAKNIQYFGAGTRLSVL.

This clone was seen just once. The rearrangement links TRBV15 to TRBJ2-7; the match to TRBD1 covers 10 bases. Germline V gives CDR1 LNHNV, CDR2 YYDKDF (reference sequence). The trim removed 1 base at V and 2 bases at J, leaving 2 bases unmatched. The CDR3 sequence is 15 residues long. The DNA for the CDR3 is TGTGCCACCAGCAGAGCAGGGACAGGGGCCTACGAGCAGTACTTC. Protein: CATSRAGTGAYEQYF.

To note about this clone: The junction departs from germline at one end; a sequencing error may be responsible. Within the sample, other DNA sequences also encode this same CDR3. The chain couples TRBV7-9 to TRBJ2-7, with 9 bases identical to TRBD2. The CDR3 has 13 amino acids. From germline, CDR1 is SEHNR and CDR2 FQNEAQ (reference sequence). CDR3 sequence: CASSFSGSYEQYF. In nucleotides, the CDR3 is TGTGCCAGCAGCTTTAGCGGGAGCTACGAGCAGTATTTC.

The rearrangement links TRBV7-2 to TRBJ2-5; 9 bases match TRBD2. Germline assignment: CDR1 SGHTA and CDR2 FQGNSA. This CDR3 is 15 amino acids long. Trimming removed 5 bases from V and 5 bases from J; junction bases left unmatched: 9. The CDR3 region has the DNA TGTGCCAGCAGCCGCCTAGCGGGAAGGCGGGAGACCCAGTACTTC. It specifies CASSRLAGRRETQYF.

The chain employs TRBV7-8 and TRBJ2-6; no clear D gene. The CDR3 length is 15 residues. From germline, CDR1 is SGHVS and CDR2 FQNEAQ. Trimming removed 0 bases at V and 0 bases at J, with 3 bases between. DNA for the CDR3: TGTGCCAGCAGCTTAGCGGGCTCTGGGGCCAACGTCCTGACTTTC. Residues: CASSLAGSGANVLTF.